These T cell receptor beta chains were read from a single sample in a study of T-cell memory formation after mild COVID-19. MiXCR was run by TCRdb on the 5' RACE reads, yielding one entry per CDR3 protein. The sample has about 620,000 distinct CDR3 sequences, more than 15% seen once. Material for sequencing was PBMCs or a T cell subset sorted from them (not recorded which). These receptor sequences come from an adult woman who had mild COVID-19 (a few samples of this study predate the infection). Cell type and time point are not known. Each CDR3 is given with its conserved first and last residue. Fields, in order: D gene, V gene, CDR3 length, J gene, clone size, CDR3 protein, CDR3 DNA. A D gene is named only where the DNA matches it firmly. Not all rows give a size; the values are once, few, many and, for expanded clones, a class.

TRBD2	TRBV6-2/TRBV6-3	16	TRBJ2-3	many	CASSPQRRGGVDTQYF	TGTGCCAGCAGCCCCCAGAGGCGGGGGGGAGTGGATACGCAGTATTTT
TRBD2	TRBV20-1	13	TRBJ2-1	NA	CSASGGAYNEQFF	TGCAGTGCTAGCGGGGGGGCTTACAATGAGCAGTTCTTC
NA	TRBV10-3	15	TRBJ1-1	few	CAITKSGEGGTEAFF	TGTGCCATCACAAAATCAGGGGAGGGTGGCACTGAAGCTTTCTTT
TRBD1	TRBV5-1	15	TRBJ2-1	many	CASSLEGQNYNEQFF	TGCGCCAGCAGCTTAGAGGGACAGAACTACAATGAGCAGTTCTTC
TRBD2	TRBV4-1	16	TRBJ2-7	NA	CASSQGRGGSSYEQYF	TGCGCCAGCAGCCAAGGCCGGGGGGGAAGCTCCTACGAGCAGTACTTC
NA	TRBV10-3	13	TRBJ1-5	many	CAISADSNQPQHF	TGTGCCATCAGTGCAGATAGCAATCAGCCCCAGCATTTT
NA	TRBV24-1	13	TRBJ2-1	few	CATSEFIGQEQFF	TGTGCCACCAGTGAGTTCATAGGACAGGAGCAGTTCTTC
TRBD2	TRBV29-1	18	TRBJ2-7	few	CSAKRLAGVLGGSYEQYF	TGCAGCGCAAAGAGGCTAGCGGGAGTCTTAGGGGGCTCCTACGAGCAGTACTTC
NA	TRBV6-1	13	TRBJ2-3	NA	CASSESRVDTQYF	TGTGCCAGCAGTGAATCCAGGGTAGATACGCAGTATTTT
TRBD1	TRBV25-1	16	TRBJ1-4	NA	CASSEGAGTGNEKLFF	TGTGCCAGCAGTGAAGGTGCCGGGACAGGGAATGAAAAACTGTTTTTT
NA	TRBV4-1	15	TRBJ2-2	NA	CASRQGVTNTGELFF	TGCGCCAGCAGGCAGGGTGTTACGAACACCGGGGAGCTGTTTTTT
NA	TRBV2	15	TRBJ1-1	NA	CASRIEGQMNTEAFF	TGTGCCAGCAGGATCGAAGGTCAGATGAACACTGAAGCTTTCTTT
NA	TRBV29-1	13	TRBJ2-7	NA	CSVSQGDTYEQYF	TGCAGCGTTTCACAGGGAGATACCTACGAGCAGTACTTC
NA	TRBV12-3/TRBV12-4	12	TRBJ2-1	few	CASSAGADEQFF	TGTGCCAGCAGCGCCGGTGCCGATGAGCAGTTCTTC
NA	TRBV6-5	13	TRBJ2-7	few	CASSYGQGKEQYF	TGTGCCAGCAGTTACGGTCAGGGGAAAGAGCAGTACTTC
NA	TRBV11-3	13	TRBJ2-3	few	CASSNGYTDTQYF	TGTGCCAGCAGCAACGGGTACACAGATACGCAGTATTTT
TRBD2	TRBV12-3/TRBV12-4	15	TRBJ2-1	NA	CASSVPGLGGNEQFF	TGTGCCAGCAGTGTTCCGGGACTAGGGGGCAATGAGCAGTTCTTC
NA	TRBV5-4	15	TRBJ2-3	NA	CASSFGRSSTDTQYF	TGTGCCAGCAGCTTCGGACGCTCGAGCACAGATACGCAGTATTTT
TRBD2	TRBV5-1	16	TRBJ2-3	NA	CASTTPVAGGTDTQYF	TGCGCCAGCACCACTCCCGTTGCGGGAGGCACAGATACGCAGTATTTT
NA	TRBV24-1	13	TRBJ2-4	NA	CATSASTKNIQYF	TGTGCCACCAGTGCCTCGACAAAAAACATTCAGTACTTC
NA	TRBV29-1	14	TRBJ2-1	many	CSVDRAERYNEQFF	TGCAGCGTTGATAGGGCGGAAAGATACAATGAGCAGTTCTTC
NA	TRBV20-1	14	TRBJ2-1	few	CSARAGVSDNEQFF	TGCAGTGCTAGAGCGGGAGTCTCAGACAATGAGCAGTTCTTC
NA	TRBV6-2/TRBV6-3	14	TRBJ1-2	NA	CASSGGTTNYGYTF	TGTGCCAGCAGTGGAGGAACAACTAACTATGGCTACACCTTC
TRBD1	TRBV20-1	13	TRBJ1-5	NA	CSVGGTGGQPQHF	TGCAGTGTTGGGGGGACAGGGGGTCAGCCCCAGCATTTT
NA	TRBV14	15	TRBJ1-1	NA	CASSPPGRRNTEAFF	TGTGCCAGCAGCCCCCCGGGACGTAGGAACACTGAAGCTTTCTTT
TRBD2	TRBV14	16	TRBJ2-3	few	CASTPGRGLITDTQYF	TGTGCCAGCACCCCCGGGAGGGGCCTGATCACAGATACGCAGTATTTT
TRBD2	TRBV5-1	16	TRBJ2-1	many	CASSLGLAGEYNEQFF	TGCGCCAGCAGCTTGGGCCTAGCGGGGGAATACAATGAGCAGTTCTTC
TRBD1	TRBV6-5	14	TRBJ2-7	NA	CASSPGGAFYEQYF	TGTGCCAGCAGTCCAGGGGGCGCGTTCTACGAGCAGTACTTC
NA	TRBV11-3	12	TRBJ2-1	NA	CASSNKWYEQFF	TGTGCCAGCAGCAATAAGTGGTATGAGCAGTTCTTC
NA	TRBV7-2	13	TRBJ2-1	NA	CASSRSVYNEQFF	TGTGCCAGCAGCCGGTCGGTTTACAATGAGCAGTTCTTC
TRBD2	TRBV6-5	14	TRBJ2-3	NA	CASSLGLARDTQYF	TGTGCCAGCAGTCTTGGACTAGCGAGGGATACGCAGTATTTT
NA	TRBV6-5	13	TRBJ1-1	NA	CAIRGPGNTEAFF	TGTGCCATCCGGGGCCCTGGGAACACTGAAGCTTTCTTT
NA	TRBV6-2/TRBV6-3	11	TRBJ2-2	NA	CASTFGGELFF	TGTGCCAGCACCTTCGGGGGGGAGCTGTTTTTT
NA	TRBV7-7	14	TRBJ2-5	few	CASSRRPGRETQYF	TGTGCTAGCAGCCGCCGGCCTGGGAGAGAGACCCAGTACTTC
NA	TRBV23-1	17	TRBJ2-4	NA	CASSQSNLESRPFIQYF	TGCGCCAGCAGTCAAAGCAATCTAGAGTCGAGGCCTTTCATTCAGTACTTC
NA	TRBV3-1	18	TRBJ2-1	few	CASSQTRGGQGSYNEQFF	TGTGCCAGCAGCCAAACCCGGGGGGGACAGGGCTCCTACAATGAGCAGTTCTTC
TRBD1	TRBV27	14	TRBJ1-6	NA	CASSWGQRPRALHF	TGTGCCAGCAGCTGGGGACAGAGACCTCGGGCCCTCCACTTT
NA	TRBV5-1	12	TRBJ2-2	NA	CASTGGTGELFF	TGCGCCAGCACTGGGGGAACCGGGGAGCTGTTTTTT
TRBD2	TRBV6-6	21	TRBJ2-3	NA	CASSYSIPPSGGWWGTDTQYF	TGTGCCAGCAGTTACTCGATTCCCCCTAGCGGGGGATGGTGGGGCACAGATACGCAGTATTTT
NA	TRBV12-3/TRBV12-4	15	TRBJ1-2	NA	CASSFSPEINYGYTF	TGTGCCAGCAGTTTTAGTCCGGAGATTAACTATGGCTACACCTTC